These T cell receptor beta chains were read from a single sample in a study of blood T cell repertoires in COVID-19. Assay used: immunoSEQ multiplex PCR; TCRdb lists only in-frame clones, some missing. Of about 200,000 clones listed, approximately 88% are singletons. Specimen: peripheral blood. These TCRs come from a man aged 40-49 years with acute or convalescent COVID-19. CDR3s include the opening cysteine and the closing phenylalanine or tryptophan. A D gene is named only where the DNA matches it firmly. Size is stated for part of the rows, as once, few or many counts, or as a class when the clone is expanded.

>NA|TRBJ2-3|TRBV24-1|NA
TGTGCCACCAGTGATTCAGGAACAGATACGCAGTATTTT
CATSDSGTDTQYF
>once|TRBJ2-2|TRBV19|TRBD1
TGTGCCAGTAGTTCCGGGACAGAAGGCACCGGGGAGCTGTTTTTT
CASSSGTEGTGELFF
>few|TRBJ1-1|TRBV6-5|NA
TGTGCCAGCAGTCCCCCGGCGGGGGCTGAAGCTTTCTTT
CASSPPAGAEAFF
>NA|TRBJ2-3|TRBV6-2/TRBV6-3|NA
TGTGCCAGCAGTTACTCCCGCGTCTCAGATACGCAGTATTTT
CASSYSRVSDTQYF
>NA|TRBJ1-3|TRBV6-5|NA
TGTGCCAGCAGGATAGACACCTCTGGAAACACCATATATTTT
CASRIDTSGNTIYF
>few|TRBJ1-6|TRBV2|NA
TGTGCCAGCAGTGTAACCGACAGGATTAATTCACCCCTCCACTTT
CASSVTDRINSPLHF
>NA|TRBJ1-1|TRBV7-9|NA
TGTGCCAGCAGCTTGACAAAGAACACTGAAGCTTTCTTT
CASSLTKNTEAFF
>NA|TRBJ2-7|TRBV19|TRBD2
TGTGCCAGTAGTATATTGTCTAGCGGGAGTCTCGAGCAGTACTTC
CASSILSSGSLEQYF
>NA|TRBJ1-1|TRBV3-1/TRBV3-2|TRBD1
TGTGCCAGCTCCGGGACAGGGGTTGAAGCTTTCTTT
CASSGTGVEAFF
>NA|TRBJ1-6|TRBV27|NA
TGTGCCAGCAGCCCAGCCTTTGTTCGGTCGGGGAGCAATTCACCCCTCCACTTT
CASSPAFVRSGSNSPLHF
>once|TRBJ2-1|TRBV18|NA
TGTGCCAGCTCACCACCAACGATCTTTTCCACGCGTCCCAACAATGAGCAGTTCTTC
CASSPPTIFSTRPNNEQFF
>NA|TRBJ2-7|TRBV5-1|NA
TGCGCCAGCAGCCCCCAGGGACTTGAGCAGTACTTC
CASSPQGLEQYF
>NA|TRBJ1-1|TRBV30|NA
TGTGCCTGGAGTCTAGGCATGAACACTGAAGCTTTCTTT
CAWSLGMNTEAFF
>NA|TRBJ1-4|TRBV5-6|NA
TGTGCCAGCAGCTTGGAGGTTACGGGGACTATCGAAAAACTGTTTTTT
CASSLEVTGTIEKLFF
>NA|TRBJ1-2|TRBV5-4|TRBD1
TGTGCCAGCAGTCGTAGATTAGGGACAGCCTATGGCTACACCTTC
CASSRRLGTAYGYTF
>NA|TRBJ1-1|TRBV7-8|NA
TGTGCCAGCAGCTTGGGGCGGCTCACTGAAGCTTTCTTT
CASSLGRLTEAFF
>NA|TRBJ1-4|TRBV6-4|TRBD1
TGTGCCAGCAGTGTTTCAGGGGGCCGAAATGAAAAACTGTTTTTT
CASSVSGGRNEKLFF
>NA|TRBJ2-6|TRBV28|NA
TGTGCCAGCAGTCTTCCTCGAGTATCCTCTGGGGCCAACGTCCTGACTTTC
CASSLPRVSSGANVLTF
>NA|TRBJ2-7|TRBV11-2|NA
TGTGCCAGCAGCCCTCGACGGACCAGGGACGAGCAGTACTTC
CASSPRRTRDEQYF
>NA|TRBJ1-2|TRBV9|NA
TGTGCCAGCAGCGTAGCGATGAGGGCGGGGGGAAGCTACACCTTC
CASSVAMRAGGSYTF
>NA|TRBJ2-7|TRBV11-2|TRBD2
TGTGCCAGCAGCTATTTCGCGGGAGCGAACGAGCAGTACTTC
CASSYFAGANEQYF
>NA|TRBJ2-1|TRBV7-8|TRBD2
TGTGCCAGCAGCTTTAGCGGGACTACCTACAATGAGCAGTTCTTC
CASSFSGTTYNEQFF
>NA|TRBJ1-3|TRBV9|NA
TGTGCCAGCAGCGGGGCAACTAGGGGGATCTCTGGAAACACCATATATTTT
CASSGATRGISGNTIYF
>NA|TRBJ1-1|TRBV7-8|NA
TGTGCCAGCAGCTTAGTTCCCCTTCCGAACACTGAAGCTTTCTTT
CASSLVPLPNTEAFF
>NA|TRBJ2-7|TRBV5-1|TRBD1
TGCGCCAGCAGCTTGCGGGGACAGAGCTCCTACGAGCAGTACTTC
CASSLRGQSSYEQYF
>once|TRBJ1-1|TRBV5-1|TRBD1
TGCGCCAGCAGCTTGGTTGGACAGGCCACTGAAGCTTTCTTT
CASSLVGQATEAFF
>NA|TRBJ1-5|TRBV19|NA
TGTGCCAGTAGTACACCTCAGGGGATCAGCAATCAGCCCCAGCATTTT
CASSTPQGISNQPQHF
>NA|TRBJ1-2|TRBV9|NA
TGTGCCAGCAGCGTAGCTCCCTTGGAGTCCATTACCGAAAACTATGGCTACACCTTC
CASSVAPLESITENYGYTF
>NA|TRBJ2-7|TRBV5-5|TRBD2
TGTGCCAGCAGCTTCCTTCGCCCGGGACTAGCGGCCTACGAGCAGTACTTC
CASSFLRPGLAAYEQYF
>NA|TRBJ1-1|TRBV7-9|TRBD1
TGTGCCAGCAGCTGGACAGGGGGTGTGAACACTGAAGCTTTCTTT
CASSWTGGVNTEAFF
>NA|TRBJ2-7|TRBV18|TRBD1
TGTGCCAGCTCTTCACCGGGACAGCCCTACGAGCAGTACTTC
CASSSPGQPYEQYF
>many|TRBJ2-7|TRBV28|NA
TGTGCCACTCAGGGCGGCTCCTACGAGCAGTACTTC
CATQGGSYEQYF
>NA|TRBJ2-1|TRBV7-2|TRBD1
TGTGCCAGCAGCTACCCTGCCGGGACAGCCATCAATGAGCAGTTCTTC
CASSYPAGTAINEQFF
>NA|TRBJ2-2|TRBV29-1|TRBD2
TGCAGCCCCGAGGGGCCAGGGAGGGACACCGGGGAGCTGTTTTTT
CSPEGPGRDTGELFF
>NA|TRBJ1-3|TRBV4-1|NA
TGCGCCAGCAGTCAATCGGGGAACACCATATATTTT
CASSQSGNTIYF
>NA|TRBJ2-3|TRBV2|TRBD2
TGTGCCAGCAGTGAAAGGGGACTAGGGCCTTCCACAGATACGCAGTATTTT
CASSERGLGPSTDTQYF
>NA|TRBJ2-1|TRBV5-5|NA
TGTGCCAGCAGCGTGGGGAGGATTTCCTACAATGAGCAGTTCTTC
CASSVGRISYNEQFF
>NA|TRBJ1-4|TRBV2|TRBD1
TGTGCCAGCAGCCGGGGACAGCCAAATGAAAAACTGTTTTTT
CASSRGQPNEKLFF
>once|TRBJ1-5|TRBV7-8|TRBD1
TGTGCCAGCAGCTCGAGACAGGGGTTCAATCAGCCCCAGCATTTT
CASSSRQGFNQPQHF
>NA|TRBJ1-4|TRBV5-1|NA
TGCGCCAGCAGCTTCTCGGGGTCTAATGAAAAACTGTTTTTT
CASSFSGSNEKLFF
>NA|TRBJ1-3|TRBV2|NA
TGTGCCAGCAGTGAATACCGCGACTCTGGAAACACCATATATTTT
CASSEYRDSGNTIYF
>NA|TRBJ1-2|TRBV7-2|TRBD1
TGTGCCAGCAGCGTCAGGACAGGCAGAGATGGCTACACCTTC
CASSVRTGRDGYTF
>NA|TRBJ2-7|TRBV7-9|TRBD1
TGTGCCAGCAGCTTTTACGGGACAGGCCGCTACGAGCAGTACTTC
CASSFYGTGRYEQYF
>few|TRBJ2-1|TRBV5-1|NA
TGCGCCAGCAGCTTGGATGGGACATCTACCTACAATGAGCAGTTCTTC
CASSLDGTSTYNEQFF
>NA|TRBJ1-2|TRBV19|TRBD1
TGTGCCAGTAGTCAGGCGAGCGGACAGGGCAACTATGGCTACACCTTC
CASSQASGQGNYGYTF